The 16 T cell receptor beta chains in this list originate from one sample, sequenced in a study of blood T cell repertoires in COVID-19. Clones were sequenced by immunoSEQ multiplex PCR, and TCRdb holds only the in-frame ones, with some missing. The sample shows around 280,000 clones, roughly 86% of them seen only once. Sequenced sample: peripheral blood. Receptors were obtained from a woman in her 30s with COVID-19, enrolled during active disease.

V gene TRBV5-7 combines with J gene TRBJ1-1; 9 bases are a match to TRBD1. TRBV5-7 falls under the ORF class, with uncertain function. The CDR3 has 19 amino acids. With 3 bases clipped from V and 0 bases from J, the junction kept 15 bases outside the gene matches. Here the CDR3 DNA reads TGTGCCAGCAGCTCGCTCATCCGGGACAGGGTGGGTCTGAACACTGAAGCTTTCTTT. This translates into CASSSLIRDRVGLNTEAFF.

This chain links TRBV2 with TRBJ2-7; TRBD1 matches at 7 bases. Germline V gene sequence: CDR1 SNHLY, CDR2 FYNNEI. The ends lost 3 bases at V and 5 bases at J; junction bases unmatched: 7. The CDR3 consists of 14 residues. CDR3 sequence (DNA): TGTGCCAGCAGTGAGGAGCGACAGGGAAACGAGCAGTACTTC. Its translation: CASSEERQGNEQYF.

V is TRBV5-6 and J is TRBJ1-4, with D unresolved. The CDR3 consists of 14 residues. Per germline, CDR1 SGHDT and CDR2 YYEEEE. With 6 bases removed from V and 0 bases from J, the gap between germline ends came to 9 bases. The CDR3 spells CASTSYATNEKLFF. The CDR3 DNA reads TGTGCCAGCACCTCGTATGCAACTAATGAAAAACTGTTTTTT.

The chain recombines TRBV3-1 (or the pseudogene TRBV3-2) with TRBJ1-4, with 10 bases matching TRBD1. The CDR3 has 15 amino acids. Germline values: CDR1 LGHDT, CDR2 YNNKEL (reference sequence). V shed 6 bases, J shed 5 bases, and the junction held 6 bases outside the gene matches. CDR3 sequence reads: CASSQTGGVNEKLFF. The CDR3 DNA sequence: TGTGCCAGCAGTCAGACAGGGGGCGTCAATGAAAAACTGTTTTTT.

This chain connects TRBV4-1 to TRBJ2-1, with a weak D call TRBD1 (5 bases). V was pared by 1 base and J by 13 bases, with 17 bases between. CDR3 length equals 14 residues. Germline CDR1 is MGHRA and CDR2 is YSYEKL. The CDR3 loop is CASSQGLAAQGQFF. In DNA, the CDR3 is TGCGCCAGCAGCCAAGGTTTGGCCGCCCAGGGACAGTTCTTC.

This clone was observed a single time. V usage is TRBV27 and J usage is TRBJ1-2; tentative D call: TRBD1 (5 bases). CDR3 size: 14 residues. Trimming took off 7 bases at V and 6 bases at J, with 18 bases between the two ends. Germline lookup yields CDR1 MNHEY and CDR2 SMNVEV (reference sequence). CDR3 amino acids: CASKGRGGVDGYTF. The DNA of the CDR3 is TGTGCCAGCAAAGGGAGGGGCGGCGTGGATGGCTACACCTTC.

The CDR3 DNA follows: TGTGCCAGCTCCGAGGGATATAGCAATCAGCCCCAGCATTTT. Translated: CASSEGYSNQPQHF. The chain is built from TRBV6-5 and TRBJ1-5; no definite D call. CDR1 is MNHEY and CDR2 is SVGAGI in the germline V gene. Trimming cost V 8 bases and J 0 bases, with 11 bases left between them. The length of the CDR3 is 14 residues.

This rearrangement joins TRBV11-3 to TRBJ2-1, with 10 bases matching TRBD1. This CDR3 has 15 amino acids. Germline V gene lookup returns CDR1 SGHNT and CDR2 YENEEA. Germline trimming cut 3 bases from V and 8 bases from J; bases unmatched to any gene: 7. In DNA form, the CDR3 reads TGTGCCAGCAGCTTTTCGGGACAGGGGTATTATGAGCAGTTCTTC. It is translated as CASSFSGQGYYEQFF. Variable domain in full (rest from reference TRBV11-3 and TRBJ2-1): EAGVVQSPRYKIIEKKQPVAFWCNPISGHNTLYWYLQNLGQGPELLIRYENEEAVDDSQLPKDRFSAERLKGVDSTLKIQPAELGDSAVYLCASSFSGQGYYEQFFGPGTRLTVL.

To note about this clone: One end of the junction is discordant with germline, which a read error may explain. V and J are TRBV30 and TRBJ1-5; no reliable D call. This CDR3 contains 14 residues. Germline lookup yields CDR1 GTSNPN and CDR2 SVGIG (reference sequence). Here the CDR3 reads CAWSVGLGELPQHF. The CDR3 DNA reads TGTGCTTGGAGTGTAGGCCTCGGAGAATTGCCCCAGCATTTT.

A few counts support this clone. V gene TRBV29-1 combines with J gene TRBJ1-4, with 7 nucleotides matching TRBD1. The CDR3 is 13 residues long. Germline V gene sequence: CDR1 SQVTM, CDR2 ANQGSEA. The V segment lost 4 bases and the J segment 5 bases; nucleotides outside the gene matches: 4. CDR3 residues: CSVGGQANEKLFF. CDR3 coding DNA: TGCAGCGTTGGAGGACAGGCAAATGAAAAACTGTTTTTT.

This rearrangement joins TRBV18 to TRBJ1-2; 9 bases are a match to TRBD1. Germline lookup yields CDR1 KGHSH and CDR2 LQKENI. V lost 2 bases and J lost 2; bases outside the gene matches: 3. CDR3 size: 15 residues. CDR3: CASSPEGQGNYGYTF. CDR3 nucleotides: TGTGCCAGCTCACCAGAAGGACAGGGGAACTATGGCTACACCTTC.

The J gene is TRBJ1-2, the V gene TRBV10-3; 12 positions agree with TRBD1. In germline, CDR1 is ENHRY, CDR2 SYGVKD. V lost 3 bases to trimming and J lost 6 bases; unmatched junction nucleotides: 2. The CDR3 contains 14 residues. CDR3 sequence: CAISDGTGGDGYTF. As DNA, the CDR3 is TGTGCCATCAGTGATGGGACAGGGGGCGATGGCTACACCTTC.

The chain combines TRBV14 with TRBJ2-3; TRBD2 matches at 8 bases. The J segment lost 5 bases and the V segment lost 2 bases, leaving 9 bases of the junction unmatched. The germline CDR1 and CDR2 sequences are SGHDN and FVKESK. The CDR3 totals 16 residues. CDR3 nucleotide sequence: TGTGCCAGCAGCCAAACCCCTCTGCGGGGGGAAGATACGCAGTATTTT. It is translated as CASSQTPLRGEDTQYF.

The chain is built from TRBV5-1 and TRBJ2-3; D remains ambiguous. Germline V gene lookup returns CDR1 SGHRS and CDR2 YFSETQ. Trimming took off 4 bases at V and 2 bases at J, with 17 bases between the two ends. The CDR3 sequence is 16 residues long. The CDR3 here is CASSPGVRRNTDTQYF. The CDR3 nucleotides read TGCGCCAGCAGCCCGGGTGTGAGACGAAACACAGATACGCAGTATTTT.

The chain couples TRBV3-1 (or the pseudogene TRBV3-2) to TRBJ1-3; D is undetermined. This CDR3 is 16 amino acids long. The germline V and J ends were trimmed by 0 bases and 2 bases, with 11 bases remaining between them. Germline values: CDR1 LGHDT, CDR2 YNNKEL (reference sequence). The CDR3 nucleotides read TGTGCCAGCAGCCAAGAAGGAGGAAGGCCTGGAAACACCATATATTTT. This encodes CASSQEGGRPGNTIYF.

This chain joins TRBV15 and TRBJ1-6; a weak D match, TRBD1 (5 bases). The CDR3 consists of 16 residues. V was cut by 1 base and J by 9 bases, with 16 bases left in between. Per germline, CDR1 LNHNV and CDR2 YYDKDF (reference sequence). CDR3 loop: CATSRVKGRVGSPLHF. The CDR3 DNA reads as TGTGCCACCAGCAGAGTCAAAGGCAGGGTTGGTTCACCCCTCCACTTT.